This T cell receptor beta chain appears in the sequencing data of a study of glioma-infiltrating T cells after dendritic cell vaccination. About the study: Dendritic cells derived from monocytes and pulsed with autologous tumor lysate formed the vaccine.

PBMC were collected before vaccination, two weeks after the third vaccination, and at progression. Germline V gene lookup returns CDR1 SGHTA and CDR2 FQGNSA. The CDR3 consists of 13 residues. The V end was cut by 5 bases, the J end by 1 base, with 8 bases between. This clone was observed once. No antigen is known for it. Study conclusions and caveats: Only a small number of patients had complete blood and tumor samples.

Primers: 60 V beta forward and 13 J beta reverse. The protocol was immunoSEQ multiplex PCR, while the TCRdb copy is restricted to in-frame clones and leaves out a portion. The data show about 67,000 clones, around 86% seen once. This chain connects TRBV7-2 to TRBJ1-1; D is unclear. The sequencing used blood, collected before dendritic cell vaccination. The clonotype comes from a human donor with glioblastoma. CDR3 sequence (DNA): TGTGCCAGCAGCATAGGGAGGAACACTGAAGCTTTCTTT. Protein product: CASSIGRNTEAFF.